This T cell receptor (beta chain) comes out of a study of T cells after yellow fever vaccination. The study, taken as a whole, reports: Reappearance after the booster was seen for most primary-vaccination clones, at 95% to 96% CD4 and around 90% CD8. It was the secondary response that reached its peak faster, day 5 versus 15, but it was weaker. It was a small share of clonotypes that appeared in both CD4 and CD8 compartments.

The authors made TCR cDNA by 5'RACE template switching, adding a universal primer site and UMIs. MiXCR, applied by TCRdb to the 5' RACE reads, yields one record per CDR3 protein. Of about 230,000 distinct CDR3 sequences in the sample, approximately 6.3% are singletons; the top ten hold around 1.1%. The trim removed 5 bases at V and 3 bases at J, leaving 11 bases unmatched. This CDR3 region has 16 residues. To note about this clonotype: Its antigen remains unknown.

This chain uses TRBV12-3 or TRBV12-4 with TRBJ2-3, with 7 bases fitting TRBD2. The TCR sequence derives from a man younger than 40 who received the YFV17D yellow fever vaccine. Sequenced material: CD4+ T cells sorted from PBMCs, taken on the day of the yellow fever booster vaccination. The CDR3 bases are TGTGCCAGCAGTCTCGCCGGGGGGAGAAGGACAGATACGCAGTATTTT. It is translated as CASSLAGGRRTDTQYF.